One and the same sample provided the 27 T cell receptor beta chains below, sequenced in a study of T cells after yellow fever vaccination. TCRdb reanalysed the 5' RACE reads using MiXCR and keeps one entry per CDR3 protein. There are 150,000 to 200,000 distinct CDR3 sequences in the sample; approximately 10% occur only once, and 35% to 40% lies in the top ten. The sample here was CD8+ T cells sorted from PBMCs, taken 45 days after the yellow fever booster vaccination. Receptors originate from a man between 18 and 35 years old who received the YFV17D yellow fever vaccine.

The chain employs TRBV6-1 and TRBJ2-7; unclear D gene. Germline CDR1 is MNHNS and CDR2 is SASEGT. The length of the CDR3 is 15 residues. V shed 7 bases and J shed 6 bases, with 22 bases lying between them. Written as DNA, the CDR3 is TGTGCCAGCACCGAAGCCGCATATGGGTTAGGCGAGCAGTACTTC. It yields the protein CASTEAAYGLGEQYF.

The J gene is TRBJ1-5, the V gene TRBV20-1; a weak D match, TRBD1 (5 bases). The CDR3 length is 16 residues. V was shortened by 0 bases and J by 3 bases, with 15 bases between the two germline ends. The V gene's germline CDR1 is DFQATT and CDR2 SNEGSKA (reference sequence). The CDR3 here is CSARDTAGSNNQPQHF. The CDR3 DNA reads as TGCAGTGCTAGAGATACGGCAGGGAGTAACAATCAGCCCCAGCATTTT.

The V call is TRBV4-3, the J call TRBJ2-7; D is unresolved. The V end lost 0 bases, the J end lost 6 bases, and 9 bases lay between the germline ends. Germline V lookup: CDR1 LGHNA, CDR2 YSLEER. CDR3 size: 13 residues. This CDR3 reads CASSQDGFGEQYF. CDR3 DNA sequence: TGCGCCAGCAGCCAAGATGGGTTCGGCGAGCAGTACTTC.

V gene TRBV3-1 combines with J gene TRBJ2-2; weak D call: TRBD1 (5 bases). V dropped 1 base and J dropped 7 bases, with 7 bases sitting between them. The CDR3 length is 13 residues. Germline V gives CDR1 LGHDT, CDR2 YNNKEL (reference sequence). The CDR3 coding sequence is TGTGCCAGCAGCCAAGCAAGGGGCGGGGAGCTGTTTTTT. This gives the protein CASSQARGGELFF.

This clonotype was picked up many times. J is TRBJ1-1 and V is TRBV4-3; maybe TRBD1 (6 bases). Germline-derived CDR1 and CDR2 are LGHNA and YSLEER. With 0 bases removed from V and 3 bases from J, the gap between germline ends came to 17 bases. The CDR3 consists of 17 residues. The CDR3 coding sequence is TGCGCCAGCAGCCAAGACCCTCAGGGGCTGGAGGACACTGAAGCTTTCTTT. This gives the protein CASSQDPQGLEDTEAFF.

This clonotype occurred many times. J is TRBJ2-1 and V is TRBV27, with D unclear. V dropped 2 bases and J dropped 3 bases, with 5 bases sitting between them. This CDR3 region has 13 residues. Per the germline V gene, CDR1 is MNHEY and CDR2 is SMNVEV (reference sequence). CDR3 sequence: CASSLGIYNEQFF. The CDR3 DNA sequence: TGTGCCAGCAGTTTAGGCATCTACAATGAGCAGTTCTTC.

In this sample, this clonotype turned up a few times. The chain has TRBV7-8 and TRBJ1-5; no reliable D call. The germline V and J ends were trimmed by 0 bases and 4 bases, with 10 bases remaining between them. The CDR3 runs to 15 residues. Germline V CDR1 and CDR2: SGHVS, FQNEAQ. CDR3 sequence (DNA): TGTGCCAGCAGCTTAGCAGGGTCCTTAAATCAGCCCCAGCATTTT. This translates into CASSLAGSLNQPQHF.

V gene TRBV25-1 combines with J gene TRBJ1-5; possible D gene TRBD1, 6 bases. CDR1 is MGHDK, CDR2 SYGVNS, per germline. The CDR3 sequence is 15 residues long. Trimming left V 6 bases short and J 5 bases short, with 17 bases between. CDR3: CASSPSGEVDQPQHF. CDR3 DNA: TGTGCCAGCAGCCCCTCAGGGGAGGTGGATCAGCCCCAGCATTTT.

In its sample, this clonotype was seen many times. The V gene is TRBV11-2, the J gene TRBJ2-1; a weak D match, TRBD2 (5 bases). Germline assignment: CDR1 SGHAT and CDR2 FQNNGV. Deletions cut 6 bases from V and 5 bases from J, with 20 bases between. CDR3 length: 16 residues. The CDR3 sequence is CASSRTPYSGNNEQFF. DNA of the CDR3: TGTGCCAGCAGTCGCACCCCCTACTCCGGGAACAATGAGCAGTTCTTC.

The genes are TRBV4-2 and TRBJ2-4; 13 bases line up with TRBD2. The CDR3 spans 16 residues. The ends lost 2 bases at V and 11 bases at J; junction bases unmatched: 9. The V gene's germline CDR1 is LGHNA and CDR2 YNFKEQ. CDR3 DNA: TGTGCCAGCAGCCAAACCTCCGGGACTAGCGGGGTGGTTCAGTACTTC. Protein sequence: CASSQTSGTSGVVQYF.

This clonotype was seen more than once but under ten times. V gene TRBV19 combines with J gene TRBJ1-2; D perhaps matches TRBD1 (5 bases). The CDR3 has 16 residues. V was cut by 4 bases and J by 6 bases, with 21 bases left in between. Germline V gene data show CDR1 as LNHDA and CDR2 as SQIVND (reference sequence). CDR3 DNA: TGTGCCAGTAGTAGCGTTGGGACCGGCTACCTAGATGGCTACACCTTC. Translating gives CASSSVGTGYLDGYTF.

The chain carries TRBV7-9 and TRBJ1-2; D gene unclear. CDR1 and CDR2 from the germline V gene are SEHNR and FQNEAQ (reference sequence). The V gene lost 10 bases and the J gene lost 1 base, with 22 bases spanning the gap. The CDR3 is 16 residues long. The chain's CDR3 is CATGPPLGGFNYGYTF. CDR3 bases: TGTGCCACCGGCCCCCCTCTCGGAGGGTTTAACTATGGCTACACCTTC. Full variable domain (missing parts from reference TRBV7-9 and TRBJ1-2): DTGVSQNPRHKITKRGQNVTFRCDPISEHNRLYWYRQTLGQGPEFLTYFQNEAQLEKSRLLSDRFSAERPKGSFSTLEIQRTEQGDSAMYLCATGPPLGGFNYGYTFGSGTRLTVV.

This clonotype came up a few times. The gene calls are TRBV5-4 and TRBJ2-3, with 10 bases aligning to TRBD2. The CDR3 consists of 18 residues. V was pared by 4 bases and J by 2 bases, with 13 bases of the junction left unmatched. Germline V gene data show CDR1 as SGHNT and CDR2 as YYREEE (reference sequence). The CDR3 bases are TGTGCCAGCAGCACCGGGAAGGAGCGGGGGGGCACCACAGATACGCAGTATTTT. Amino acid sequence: CASSTGKERGGTTDTQYF. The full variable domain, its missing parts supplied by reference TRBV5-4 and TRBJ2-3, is ETGVTQSPTHLIKTRGQQVTLRCSSQSGHNTVSWYQQALGQGPQFIFQYYREEENGRGNFPPRFSGLQFPNYSSELNVNALELDDSALYLCASSTGKERGGTTDTQYFGPGTRLTVL.

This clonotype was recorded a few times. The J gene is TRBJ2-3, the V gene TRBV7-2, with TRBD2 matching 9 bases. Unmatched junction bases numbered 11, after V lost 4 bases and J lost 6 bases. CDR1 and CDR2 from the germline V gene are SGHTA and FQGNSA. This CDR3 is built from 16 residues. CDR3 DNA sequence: TGTGCCAGCAGCTCTTTCGCGGGGGGGGCCGGTGATACGCAGTATTTT. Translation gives CASSSFAGGAGDTQYF.

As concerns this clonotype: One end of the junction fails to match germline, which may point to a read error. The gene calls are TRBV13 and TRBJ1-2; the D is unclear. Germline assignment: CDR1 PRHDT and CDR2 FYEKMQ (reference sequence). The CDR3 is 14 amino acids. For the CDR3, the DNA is TGTGCCAGCAGCCTAGGGTCGGATACGTATGGCTACACCTTC. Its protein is CASSLGSDTYGYTF.

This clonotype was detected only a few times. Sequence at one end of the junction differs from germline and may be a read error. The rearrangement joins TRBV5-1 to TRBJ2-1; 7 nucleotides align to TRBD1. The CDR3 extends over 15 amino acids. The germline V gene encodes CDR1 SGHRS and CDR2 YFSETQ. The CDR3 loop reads CASSLNRGYYSEQFF. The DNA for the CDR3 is TGCGCCAGCAGCTTGAACAGGGGCTATTACAGTGAGCAGTTCTTC.

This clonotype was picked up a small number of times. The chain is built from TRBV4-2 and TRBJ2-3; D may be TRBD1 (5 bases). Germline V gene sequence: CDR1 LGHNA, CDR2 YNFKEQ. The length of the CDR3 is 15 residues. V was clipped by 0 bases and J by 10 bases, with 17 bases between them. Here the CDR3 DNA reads TGTGCCAGCAGCCAAGAACAGACCAGGGCATTTGCGCAGTATTTT. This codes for CASSQEQTRAFAQYF.

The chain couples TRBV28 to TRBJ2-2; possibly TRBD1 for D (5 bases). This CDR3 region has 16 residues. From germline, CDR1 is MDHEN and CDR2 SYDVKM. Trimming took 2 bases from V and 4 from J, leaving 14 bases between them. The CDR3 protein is CASSLVGLPATGELFF. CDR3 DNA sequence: TGTGCCAGCAGTTTAGTGGGGCTCCCGGCCACCGGGGAGCTGTTTTTT.

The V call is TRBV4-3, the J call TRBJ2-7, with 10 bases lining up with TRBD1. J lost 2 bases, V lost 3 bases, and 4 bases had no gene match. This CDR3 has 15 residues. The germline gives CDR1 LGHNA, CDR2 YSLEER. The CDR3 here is CASSQGQGRPYEQYF. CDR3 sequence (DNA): TGCGCCAGCAGCCAGGGACAGGGGAGGCCCTACGAGCAGTACTTC.

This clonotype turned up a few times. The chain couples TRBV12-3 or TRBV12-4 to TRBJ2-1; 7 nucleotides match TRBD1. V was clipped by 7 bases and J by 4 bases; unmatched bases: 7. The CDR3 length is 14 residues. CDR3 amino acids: CASTRRDRYNEQFF. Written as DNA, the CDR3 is TGTGCCAGCACCAGAAGGGACAGATACAATGAGCAGTTCTTC.

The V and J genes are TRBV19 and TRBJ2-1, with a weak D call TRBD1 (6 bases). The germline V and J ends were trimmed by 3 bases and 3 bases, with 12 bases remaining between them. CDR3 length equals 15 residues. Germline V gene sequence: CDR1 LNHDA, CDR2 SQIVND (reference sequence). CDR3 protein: CASSIGRGDYNEQFF. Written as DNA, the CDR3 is TGTGCCAGTAGTATCGGCAGGGGTGACTACAATGAGCAGTTCTTC.

In nucleotides, the CDR3 is TGTGCCAGTACCATGGAACTAGCGGGCAACACAGATACGCAGTATTTT. It yields the protein CASTMELAGNTDTQYF. The chain couples TRBV19 to TRBJ2-3; TRBD2 matches at 9 bases. J lost 2 bases, V lost 7 bases, and 10 bases had no gene match. Germline values: CDR1 LNHDA, CDR2 SQIVND (reference sequence). This CDR3 is 16 amino acids long.

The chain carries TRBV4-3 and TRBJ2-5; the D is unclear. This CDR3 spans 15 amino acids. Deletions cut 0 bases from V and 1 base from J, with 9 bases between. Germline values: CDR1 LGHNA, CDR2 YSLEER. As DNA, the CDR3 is TGCGCCAGCAGCCAAGACACACATTCCCAAGAGACCCAGTACTTC. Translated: CASSQDTHSQETQYF.

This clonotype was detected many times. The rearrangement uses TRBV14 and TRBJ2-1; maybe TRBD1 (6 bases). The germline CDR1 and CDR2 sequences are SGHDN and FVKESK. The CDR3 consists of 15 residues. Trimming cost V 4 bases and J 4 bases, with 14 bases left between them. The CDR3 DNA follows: TGTGCCAGCAGCCCTGTCTGGACAGAATACAATGAGCAGTTCTTC. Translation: CASSPVWTEYNEQFF.

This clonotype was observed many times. The CDR3 DNA reads as TGCAGCGTTGAAAAGGACTTTAAAGAGACCCAGTACTTC. Its translation is CSVEKDFKETQYF. The V and J genes are TRBV29-1 and TRBJ2-5; possibly TRBD2 for D (5 bases). This CDR3 spans 13 amino acids. CDR1 SQVTM and CDR2 ANQGSEA come from the germline V gene. V lost 2 bases and J 3 bases, leaving 10 bases between the germline ends.

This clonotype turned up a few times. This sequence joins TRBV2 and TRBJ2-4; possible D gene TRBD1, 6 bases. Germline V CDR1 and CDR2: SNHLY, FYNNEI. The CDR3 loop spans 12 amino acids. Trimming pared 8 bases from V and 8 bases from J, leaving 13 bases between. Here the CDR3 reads CASYFRGDIQYF. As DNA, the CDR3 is TGTGCCAGCTACTTCAGGGGTGACATTCAGTACTTC.

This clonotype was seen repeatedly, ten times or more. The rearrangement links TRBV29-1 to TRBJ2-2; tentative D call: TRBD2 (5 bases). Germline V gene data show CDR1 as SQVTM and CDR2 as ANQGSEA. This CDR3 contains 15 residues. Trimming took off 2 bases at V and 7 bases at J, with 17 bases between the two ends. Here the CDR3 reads CSVENGRGGSGELFF. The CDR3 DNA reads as TGCAGCGTTGAAAATGGAAGAGGAGGCAGCGGGGAGCTGTTTTTT.